Listed here are 6 T cell receptor beta chains from one sample, sequenced in a study of identical twins. MiXCR, run by TCRdb on the 5' RACE reads, gives a single entry per CDR3 protein. Here the sample spans 1.5 million to 2 million distinct CDR3 sequences, less than 40% being singletons. The specimen was cord blood. These TCRs come from a newborn girl in good health.

This rearrangement joins TRBV11-1 to TRBJ2-4; 8 bases match TRBD2. After removal of 0 bases from V and 0 bases from J, the junction contained 16 bases not matched to a gene. Germline CDR1 is SGHAT and CDR2 is FQDESV (reference sequence). This CDR3 is 21 amino acids long. Here the CDR3 reads CASSLARGVERGTLAKNIQYF. Here the CDR3 DNA reads TGTGCCAGCAGCTTAGCCCGTGGGGTTGAGCGGGGGACCCTAGCCAAAAACATTCAGTACTTC.

In this sample, this clonotype turned up a few times. V gene TRBV20-1 combines with J gene TRBJ2-3; the match to TRBD2 covers 11 bases. Germline loops: CDR1 DFQATT, CDR2 SNEGSKA (reference sequence). J gave up 4 bases and V 4 bases, and 1 base lay outside the gene matches. This CDR3 is built from 13 residues. CDR3 loop: CSATSGRPDTQYF. As DNA, the CDR3 is TGCAGTGCTACTAGCGGGAGGCCAGATACGCAGTATTTT.

With regard to this clonotype: This may be a read error: a much more frequent sequence differs by one nucleotide. The V call is TRBV5-1, the J call TRBJ2-1, with a possible D match to TRBD1 (6 bases). The end of the DNA fits TRBJ2-7 better, so the J call may be wrong. CDR1 is SGHRS and CDR2 is YFSETQ in the germline V gene. The CDR3 loop spans 15 amino acids. The CDR3 region has the DNA TGCGCCAGCAGTCAAGAACAGGGCTCCTACAATGAGCAGTACTTC. This codes for CASSQEQGSYNEQYF.

This clonotype has only a few counts. This chain links TRBV19 with TRBJ2-5; D is possibly TRBD2 (7 bases). Germline loops: CDR1 LNHDA, CDR2 SQIVND (reference sequence). The V end lost 6 bases, the J end lost 4 bases, and 21 bases lay between the germline ends. CDR3 size: 16 residues. The CDR3 region has the DNA TGTGCCAGTAGCATTCGTGGACGGGGGGCGTCAGAGACCCAGTACTTC. Translating gives CASSIRGRGASETQYF.

This clonotype was recorded many times. The chain has TRBV4-2 and TRBJ2-5; 9 nucleotides agree with TRBD2. The CDR3 is made up of 18 amino acids. Germline CDR1 LGHNA, CDR2 YNFKEQ. V lost 2 bases and J lost 4; bases outside the gene matches: 14. In DNA, the CDR3 is TGTGCCAGCAGCCAACCAACTACCGGGACTAGCATTGGAGAGACCCAGTACTTC. Translation: CASSQPTTGTSIGETQYF.

This clonotype appeared once. The chain combines TRBV5-4 with TRBJ2-3; 10 positions agree with TRBD1. From germline, CDR1 is SGHNT and CDR2 YYREEE (reference sequence). Trimming took 3 bases from V and 0 from J; bases not matched to a gene: 7. The CDR3 is 17 residues long. CDR3: CASSSPGQGWSTDTQYF. In nucleotides, the CDR3 is TGTGCCAGCAGCTCACCGGGACAGGGGTGGAGCACAGATACGCAGTATTTT.